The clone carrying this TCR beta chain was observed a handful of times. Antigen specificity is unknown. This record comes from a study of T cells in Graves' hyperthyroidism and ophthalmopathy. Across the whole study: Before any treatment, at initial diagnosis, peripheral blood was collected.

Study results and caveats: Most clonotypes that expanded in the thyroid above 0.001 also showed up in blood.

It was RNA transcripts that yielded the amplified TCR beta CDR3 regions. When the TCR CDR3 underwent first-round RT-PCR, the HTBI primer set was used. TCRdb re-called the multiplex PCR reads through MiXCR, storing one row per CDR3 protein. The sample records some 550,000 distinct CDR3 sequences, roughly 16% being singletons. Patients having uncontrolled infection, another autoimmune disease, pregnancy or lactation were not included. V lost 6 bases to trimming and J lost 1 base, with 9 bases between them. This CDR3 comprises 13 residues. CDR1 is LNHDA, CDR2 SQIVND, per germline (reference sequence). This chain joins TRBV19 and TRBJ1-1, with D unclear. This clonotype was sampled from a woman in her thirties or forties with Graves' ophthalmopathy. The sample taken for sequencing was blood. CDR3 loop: CASRRRENTEAFF. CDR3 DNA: TGTGCCAGTAGGCGAAGGGAGAACACTGAAGCTTTCTTT.